This is a list of T cell receptor beta chains from one sample in a study of CD8+ T cells in alopecia areata. Clones were read by immunoSEQ multiplex PCR, and TCRdb kept only the in-frame ones, dropping some. Of 160,000 or so clones listed, roughly 65% are singletons. The sequencing used CD4+ T cells sorted from blood, collected at week 4, from a patient treated with tofacitinib. These TCRs come from a human donor with alopecia areata. CDR3s include the opening cysteine and the closing phenylalanine or tryptophan. A D gene is named only where the DNA matches it firmly. A row's size may be missing; if present it is once, few, many or a size class.

j_gene | v_gene | d_gene | len | abundance | CDR3nt | CDR3aa
TRBJ2-5 | TRBV18 | . | 14 | . | TGTGCCAGCTCACCAAAGAGGAGACAAGAGACCCAGTACTTC | CASSPKRRQETQYF
TRBJ2-7 | TRBV4-1 | TRBD2 | 17 | . | TGCGCCAGCAGCCAAGATCTGAAAGCGGGGCAAGCCTACGAGCAGTACTTC | CASSQDLKAGQAYEQYF
TRBJ2-3 | TRBV7-3 | . | 13 | . | TGTGCCAGCAGCTCCGGGGGCACAGATACGCAGTATTTT | CASSSGGTDTQYF
TRBJ2-2 | TRBV11-1 | TRBD1 | 15 | . | TGTGCCAGCAGCCCCTGGACAGGGGGTCCCGGGGAGCTGTTTTTT | CASSPWTGGPGELFF
TRBJ1-2 | TRBV30 | . | 12 | . | TGTGCCTGGAGGAAGCCAGGGCGAGGCTACACCTTC | CAWRKPGRGYTF
TRBJ1-1 | TRBV29-1 | . | 13 | . | TGCAGCGTTGAATCGAACCTTTACACTGAAGCTTTCTTT | CSVESNLYTEAFF
TRBJ2-7 | TRBV30 | . | 12 | . | TGTGCCTGGATGGACAGTGCCTACGAGCAGTACTTC | CAWMDSAYEQYF
TRBJ2-7 | TRBV18 | TRBD1 | 13 | . | TGTGCCAGCTCACCTGGGACAGATTACGAGCAGTACTTC | CASSPGTDYEQYF
TRBJ2-1 | TRBV7-3 | TRBD2 | 16 | . | TGTGCCAGCAGCTTAAGGACTAGCGGGCTTCTCAATGAGCAGTTCTTC | CASSLRTSGLLNEQFF
TRBJ1-5 | TRBV7-2 | TRBD1 | 14 | . | TGTGCCAGCAGCATTTTGGGACAGCATCAGCCCCAGCATTTT | CASSILGQHQPQHF
TRBJ1-1 | TRBV5-1 | . | 12 | once | TGCGCCAGCGGAGCGAGGAACACTGAAGCTTTCTTT | CASGARNTEAFF
TRBJ2-2 | TRBV29-1 | . | 13 | few | TGCAGCGTCAAGGTTTCGAACACCGGGGAGCTGTTTTTT | CSVKVSNTGELFF
TRBJ1-6 | TRBV18 | . | 17 | . | TGTGCCAGCTCACCACGGCAGGGTGTATCCTATAATTCACCCCTCCACTTT | CASSPRQGVSYNSPLHF
TRBJ1-5 | TRBV2 | . | 15 | . | TGTGCCAGCAGTGAGGGGAGACATAGCAATCAGCCCCAGCATTTT | CASSEGRHSNQPQHF
TRBJ2-7 | TRBV6-5 | TRBD1 | 12 | . | TGTGCCAGCAGTTTGACAGGGACCGAGCAGTACTTC | CASSLTGTEQYF
TRBJ2-5 | TRBV29-1 | . | 15 | . | TGCAGCGTTACCCAATCCCCCGGATACCAAGAGACCCAGTACTTC | CSVTQSPGYQETQYF
TRBJ1-1 | TRBV29-1 | TRBD1 | 13 | few | TGCAGCGGATATAGGGGGCCGAACACTGAAGCTTTCTTT | CSGYRGPNTEAFF
TRBJ1-5 | TRBV18 | . | 17 | . | TGTGCCAGCTCACCAGGGGTTCCGGGTTCTAGCAATCAGCCCCAGCATTTT | CASSPGVPGSSNQPQHF
TRBJ2-7 | TRBV12-5 | TRBD1 | 13 | few | TGTGCTAGTGGACCGGGACAGATCTACGAGCAGTACTTC | CASGPGQIYEQYF
TRBJ1-2 | TRBV29-1 | . | 16 | . | TGCAGCGTTGGAGACTACGGGGCAGACTTGATGGGTGGCTACACCTTC | CSVGDYGADLMGGYTF
TRBJ1-5 | TRBV27 | TRBD1 | 17 | . | TGTGCCAGCAGTTTATCAATCGCAGGGGGAACGGATCAGCCCCAGCATTTT | CASSLSIAGGTDQPQHF